The 10 T cell receptor beta chains in this list originate from one sample, sequenced in a study of read filtering for tumor transcriptome and immune sequencing. This library used roughly 0.4 ug RNA and molecular barcoded adaptors spanning alpha/delta and beta/gamma chains. TCRdb reanalysed the reads using MiXCR and keeps one entry per CDR3 protein. Here the sample spans 62,000 or so distinct CDR3 sequences, around 20% being singletons. Material: a population of CD138-negative cells sorted from bone marrow. These receptors were collected from a donor at least 40 years old with multiple myeloma.

In this sample, this clonotype turned up many times. In DNA, the CDR3 is TGTGCCAGCAGTGACAGTAACACTGAAGCTTTCTTT. Protein sequence: CASSDSNTEAFF. The rearrangement joins TRBV28 to TRBJ1-1, with D possibly being TRBD1 (5 bases). V gave up 5 bases and J gave up 2 bases, with 6 bases separating them. The CDR3 runs to 12 residues. Germline-derived CDR1 and CDR2 are MDHEN and SYDVKM.

In its sample, this clonotype was seen many times. This chain connects TRBV5-1 to TRBJ2-1; weak D call: TRBD1 (6 bases). Germline V gives CDR1 SGHRS, CDR2 YFSETQ. This CDR3 comprises 18 residues. V gave up 4 bases and J gave up 3 bases, with 23 bases separating them. CDR3 DNA: TGCGCCAGCAGCCGAAATACCGGGACAATGAGCAGCTACAATGAGCAGTTCTTC. It translates to CASSRNTGTMSSYNEQFF.

This clonotype has ten or more counts. The V call is TRBV4-1, the J call TRBJ2-1, with unresolved D. Germline loops: CDR1 MGHRA, CDR2 YSYEKL. This CDR3 has 16 amino acids. Trimming took 1 base from V and 6 from J, leaving 16 bases between them. CDR3 sequence reads: CASSQVGPMPVNEQFF. The CDR3 coding sequence is TGCGCCAGCAGCCAAGTTGGTCCCATGCCCGTCAATGAGCAGTTCTTC.

This clonotype was observed many times. The CDR3 DNA reads as TGCAGCGTTGAAGCCTGGGGTACAGCGGGCAATGAGCAGTTCTTC. As protein: CSVEAWGTAGNEQFF. The rearrangement links TRBV29-1 to TRBJ2-1, with a possible D match to TRBD2 (6 bases). This CDR3 region has 15 residues. CDR1 SQVTM and CDR2 ANQGSEA come from the germline V gene. V was trimmed by 1 base and J by 6 bases, leaving 16 bases between them.

This clonotype was found many times. The chain carries TRBV12-3 or TRBV12-4 and TRBJ1-1; D is perhaps TRBD1 (6 bases). CDR3 length equals 13 residues. Trimming shortened V by 5 bases and J by 4 bases, and 11 bases separated the two germline ends. Here the CDR3 reads CASSPGDSTEAFF. DNA for the CDR3: TGTGCCAGCAGTCCAGGGGATAGCACTGAAGCTTTCTTT.

This clonotype was counted ten times or more. The V and J genes are TRBV6-5 and TRBJ1-6; D not certain. CDR3 length: 12 amino acids. Germline CDR1 and CDR2: MNHEY and SVGAGI. Trimming removed 6 bases from V and 6 bases from J, with 6 bases in between. CDR3 amino acids: CASRGPNSPLHF. The CDR3 nucleotides read TGTGCCAGCAGAGGCCCTAATTCACCCCTCCACTTT.

This clonotype was observed many times. The chain carries TRBV28 and TRBJ1-3; D remains ambiguous. Germline values: CDR1 MDHEN, CDR2 SYDVKM. Trimming pared 5 bases from V and 0 bases from J, leaving 14 bases between. This CDR3 comprises 16 residues. CDR3 bases: TGTGCCAGCAGTCCGTTCCTCTTGAGCTCTGGAAACACCATATATTTT. This encodes CASSPFLLSSGNTIYF.

This clonotype was counted ten times or more. The chain combines TRBV6-4 with TRBJ2-2, with D possibly TRBD2 on 5 matching bases. The CDR3 consists of 16 residues. V shed 7 bases and J shed 8 bases, with 23 bases lying between them. Looked up from germline, CDR1 is MRHNA and CDR2 is SNTAGT. This CDR3 is CASNPRAPKLAGELFF. CDR3 nucleotide sequence: TGTGCCAGCAATCCGAGGGCCCCCAAATTGGCGGGGGAGCTGTTTTTT.

This clonotype was counted at least ten times. The chain combines TRBV20-1 with TRBJ1-1; a possible D gene is TRBD1 (5 bases). The CDR3 sequence is 13 residues long. Trimming removed 3 bases from V and 5 bases from J, with 13 bases in between. Germline CDR1 DFQATT, CDR2 SNEGSKA (reference sequence). The chain's CDR3 is CSASNRGGTEAFF. The CDR3 nucleotides read TGCAGTGCTAGTAATCGGGGCGGGACTGAAGCTTTCTTT.

The sample holds many counts of this clonotype. J is TRBJ1-1 and V is TRBV6-4; no clear D. Deletions cut 7 bases from V and 0 bases from J, with 6 bases between. From germline, CDR1 is MRHNA and CDR2 SNTAGT. The length of the CDR3 is 12 residues. The CDR3 DNA follows: TGTGCCAGCAAGCAGGTGAACACTGAAGCTTTCTTT. It yields the protein CASKQVNTEAFF.